This record covers a single T cell receptor (beta chain). What it binds is unknown. Resections obtained during corrective heart surgery supplied the thymus tissue. Each of the donors was a healthy Finnish infant who was undergoing open corrective cardiac surgery for congenital heart defects. The method was immunoSEQ multiplex PCR; TCRdb's version includes in-frame clones alone and lacks a portion of them. The data show about 78,000 clones, around 96% seen once. The data derive from a study of human thymus T cells. Findings and caveats of the study: Thymic repertoires from unrelated individuals overlapped highly, related research reported. Thymic and blood repertoires seemed to show skewed V and J gene use.

This CDR3 contains 15 residues. Germline V lookup: CDR1 MNHEY, CDR2 SVGAGI. V gave up 1 base and J gave up 4 bases; unmatched junction bases: 4. Sequenced input: thymus tissue. The rearrangement joins TRBV6-5 to TRBJ2-3; the match to TRBD2 covers 8 bases. The source of this sequence is a boy younger than two with a congenital heart defect but otherwise immunologically healthy. The CDR3 spells CASSYLGLVADTQYF. CDR3 bases: TGTGCCAGCAGTTACTTGGGACTAGTAGCAGATACGCAGTATTTT.